A single sample is the source of the 2 T cell receptor delta chains below, sequenced in a study of delta chain sequences of gamma delta T cells. TCRdb applied CATT to the 5' RACE reads for clone calling. The table lists about 430 delta-chain clones, about 45% of them singletons. Material for sequencing was either unsorted cells or a sorted T cell fraction (not recorded which). These receptors were obtained from a human donor in good health.

Concerning this clone: A far larger clone is just one base off, so this is likely a read error. The same CDR3 can be traced to other DNA sequences in this sample. The genes are TRDV2 and TRDJ1; 9 bases are a match to TRDD3. V was clipped by 3 bases and J by 0 bases; unmatched bases: 19. The CDR3 totals 20 residues. The germline V gene encodes CDR1 GEAIGNYY and CDR2 EKD. CDR3 coding DNA: TGTGCCTGTGACCCACTCCTGGATGGGACACCTGGGGGATACACCGATAAACTCATCTTT. Its protein product is CACDPLLDGTPGGYTDKLIF.

Concerning this clone itself: This probably arose from a read error, given a far larger clone one base away. The chain carries TRDV1 and TRDJ1; 10 bases align to TRDD3. V dropped 2 bases and J dropped 0; count of bases not matched to a gene: 33. The CDR3 runs 26 residues. In germline, CDR1 is TSWWSYY, CDR2 QGS. The CDR3 protein is CALGELLLPLLALGDIKVVYTDKLIF. The CDR3 DNA follows: TGTGCTCTTGGGGAATTATTACTTCCCCTACTCGCGCTGGGGGATATAAAGGTAGTCTACACCGATAAACTCATCTTT.